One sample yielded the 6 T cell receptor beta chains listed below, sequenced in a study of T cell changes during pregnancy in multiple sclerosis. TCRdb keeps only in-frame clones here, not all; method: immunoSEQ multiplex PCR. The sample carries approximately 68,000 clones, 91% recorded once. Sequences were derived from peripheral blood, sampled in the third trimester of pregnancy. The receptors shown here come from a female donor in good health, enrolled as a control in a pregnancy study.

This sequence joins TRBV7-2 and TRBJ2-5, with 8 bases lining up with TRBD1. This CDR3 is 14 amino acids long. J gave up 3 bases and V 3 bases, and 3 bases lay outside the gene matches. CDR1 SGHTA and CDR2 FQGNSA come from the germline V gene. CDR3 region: CASSFLTGEETQYF. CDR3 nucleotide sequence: TGTGCCAGCAGCTTCTTGACAGGGGAAGAGACCCAGTACTTC.

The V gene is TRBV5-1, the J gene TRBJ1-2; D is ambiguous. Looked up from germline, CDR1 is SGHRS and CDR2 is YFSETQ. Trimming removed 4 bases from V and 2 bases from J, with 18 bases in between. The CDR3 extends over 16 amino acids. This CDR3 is CASSNAVGVYNYGYTF. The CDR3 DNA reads TGCGCCAGCAGCAACGCAGTCGGGGTGTACAACTATGGCTACACCTTC.

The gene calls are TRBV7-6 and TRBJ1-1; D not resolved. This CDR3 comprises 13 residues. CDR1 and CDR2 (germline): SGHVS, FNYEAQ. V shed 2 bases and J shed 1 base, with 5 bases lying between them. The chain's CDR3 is CASSLMRNTEAFF. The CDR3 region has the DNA TGTGCCAGCAGCTTAATGAGGAACACTGAAGCTTTCTTT.

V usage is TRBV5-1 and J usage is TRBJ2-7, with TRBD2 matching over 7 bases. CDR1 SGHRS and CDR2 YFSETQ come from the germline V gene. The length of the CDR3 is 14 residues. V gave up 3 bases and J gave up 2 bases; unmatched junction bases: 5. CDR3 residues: CASSSGLGPYEQYF. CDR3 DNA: TGCGCCAGCAGCTCAGGACTAGGTCCCTACGAGCAGTACTTC.

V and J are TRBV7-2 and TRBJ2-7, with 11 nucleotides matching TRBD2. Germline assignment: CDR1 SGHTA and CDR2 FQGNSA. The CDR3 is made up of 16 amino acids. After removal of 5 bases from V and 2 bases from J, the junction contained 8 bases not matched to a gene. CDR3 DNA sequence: TGTGCCAGCAGCAGGCTAGCGGGGGGAGCTGCCTACGAGCAGTACTTC. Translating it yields CASSRLAGGAAYEQYF.

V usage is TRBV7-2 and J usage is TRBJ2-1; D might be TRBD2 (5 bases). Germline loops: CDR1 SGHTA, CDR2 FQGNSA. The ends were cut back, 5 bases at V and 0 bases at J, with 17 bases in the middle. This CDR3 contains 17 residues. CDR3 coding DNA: TGTGCCAGCAGCGTGGGAAGAGGGCCCCCCTCCTACAATGAGCAGTTCTTC. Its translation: CASSVGRGPPSYNEQFF.